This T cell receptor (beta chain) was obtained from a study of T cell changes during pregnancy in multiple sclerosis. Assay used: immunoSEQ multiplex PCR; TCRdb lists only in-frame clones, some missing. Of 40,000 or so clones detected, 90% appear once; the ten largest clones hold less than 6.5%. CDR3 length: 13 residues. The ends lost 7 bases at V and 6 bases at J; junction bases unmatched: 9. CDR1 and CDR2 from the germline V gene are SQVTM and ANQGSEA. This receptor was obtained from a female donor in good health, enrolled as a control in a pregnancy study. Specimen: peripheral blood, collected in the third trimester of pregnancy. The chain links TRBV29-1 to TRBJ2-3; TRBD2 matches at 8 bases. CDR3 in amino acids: CSAGLALGDTQYF. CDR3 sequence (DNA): TGCAGCGCTGGACTAGCCCTCGGGGATACGCAGTATTTT.